What follows are 23 T cell receptor beta chains derived from one specimen sequenced in a study of T-cell reconstitution after alpha-beta-depleted transplantation in children. Unique molecular identifiers featured in how the TCRbeta library was prepared. TCRdb ran MiXCR on the PCR reads and lists one entry per CDR3 protein. This sample has about 610,000 distinct CDR3 sequences, with about 10% found just once. This material consisted of PBMCs from the stem cell graft donor, taken from the stem cell graft. These receptor sequences come from a human donor who donated a stem cell graft to a child with acute myeloid leukemia.

The CDR3 loop reads CAIGGWANTDTQYF. The DNA for the CDR3 is TGTGCCATCGGGGGCTGGGCCAACACAGATACGCAGTATTTT. V and J are TRBV10-3 and TRBJ2-3, with D perhaps matching TRBD1 (6 bases). V dropped 8 bases and J dropped 2 bases, with 14 bases sitting between them. The CDR3 is made up of 14 amino acids. Per the germline V gene, CDR1 is ENHRY and CDR2 is SYGVKD.

This clonotype has at least ten counts. J is TRBJ2-7 and V is TRBV29-1; perhaps TRBD1 as D (5 bases). From germline, CDR1 is SQVTM and CDR2 ANQGSEA. This CDR3 spans 14 amino acids. The V end lost 6 bases, the J end lost 4 bases, and 19 bases lay between the germline ends. The CDR3 protein is CSVSAWGEKYEQYF. DNA for the CDR3: TGCAGCGTGTCTGCCTGGGGCGAAAAGTACGAGCAGTACTTC.

This clonotype was seen at least ten times. The chain employs TRBV7-9 and TRBJ2-2, with 7 positions matching TRBD1. The CDR3 has 13 amino acids. Looked up from germline, CDR1 is SEHNR and CDR2 is FQNEAQ (reference sequence). J gave up 5 bases and V 6 bases, and 3 bases lay outside the gene matches. CDR3 sequence (DNA): TGTGCCAGCAGTGAACAGGGGACCGGGGAGCTGTTTTTT. Translated, it gives CASSEQGTGELFF. Supplemented by reference TRBV7-9 and TRBJ2-2, the full variable domain reads DTGVSQNPRHKITKRGQNVTFRCDPISEHNRLYWYRQTLGQGPEFLTYFQNEAQLEKSRLLSDRFSAERPKGSFSTLEIQRTEQGDSAMYLCASSEQGTGELFFGEGSRLTVL.

This clonotype turned up a few times. The V call is TRBV5-1, the J call TRBJ2-2, with 7 bases that match TRBD1. J was trimmed by 2 bases and V by 4 bases; bases with no gene match: 8. This CDR3 has 16 residues. Germline V gene data show CDR1 as SGHRS and CDR2 as YFSETQ. The CDR3 DNA reads TGCGCCAGCAGCACACAGGGACAGAGAAACACCGGGGAGCTGTTTTTT. This codes for CASSTQGQRNTGELFF.

This clonotype was counted at least ten times. The chain links TRBV15 to TRBJ1-2; D might be TRBD1 (5 bases). Germline lookup yields CDR1 LNHNV and CDR2 YYDKDF (reference sequence). This CDR3 is 13 amino acids long. V lost 4 bases, J lost 10 bases, and 16 bases lay in between. CDR3 coding DNA: TGTGCCACCAGCACAGGGTTGAGGGAGTCCTACACCTTC. Amino acids: CATSTGLRESYTF.

J is TRBJ2-5 and V is TRBV7-9, with 10 bases that match TRBD2. V was pared by 1 base and J by 3 bases, with 5 bases of the junction left unmatched. The CDR3 contains 16 residues. Germline V gene data show CDR1 as SEHNR and CDR2 as FQNEAQ (reference sequence). In DNA form, the CDR3 reads TGTGCCAGCAGCTTAGGGCGGCTAGCGGGAGAAGAGACCCAGTACTTC. Protein: CASSLGRLAGEETQYF.

There are a few counts of this clonotype. V gene TRBV20-1 combines with J gene TRBJ1-5, with D unclear. Per the germline V gene, CDR1 is DFQATT and CDR2 is SNEGSKA (reference sequence). Deletions cut 3 bases from V and 1 base from J, with 4 bases between. CDR3 length equals 12 residues. CDR3 sequence: CSARMSNQPQHF. CDR3 coding DNA: TGCAGTGCTAGGATGAGCAATCAGCCCCAGCATTTT.

The J gene is TRBJ1-1, the V gene TRBV18; no definite D call. The CDR3 has 15 residues. V was trimmed by 1 base and J by 3 bases, leaving 12 bases between them. The germline CDR1 and CDR2 sequences are KGHSH and LQKENI. The CDR3 DNA is TGTGCCAGCTCACCACTCCAGGATTCGGACACTGAAGCTTTCTTT. This sequence encodes CASSPLQDSDTEAFF.

The rearrangement links TRBV7-2 to TRBJ1-4; TRBD1 matches at 7 bases. The germline gives CDR1 SGHTA, CDR2 FQGNSA. J was trimmed by 5 bases and V by 5 bases; bases with no gene match: 5. This CDR3 comprises 14 residues. The CDR3 sequence is CASSQGGNNEKLFF. In DNA, the CDR3 is TGTGCCAGCAGCCAGGGGGGCAACAATGAAAAACTGTTTTTT. Based on the CDR3 plus reference TRBV7-2 and TRBJ1-4, the full variable domain is GAGVSQSPSNKVTEKGKDVELRCDPISGHTALYWYRQSLGQGLEFLIYFQGNSAPDKSGLPSDRFSAERTGGSVSTLTIQRTQQEDSAVYLCASSQGGNNEKLFFGSGTQLSVL.

This clonotype was found many times. The chain couples TRBV29-1 to TRBJ2-5; D not resolved. The germline V and J ends were trimmed by 5 bases and 4 bases, with 8 bases remaining between them. Germline V gives CDR1 SQVTM, CDR2 ANQGSEA. The CDR3 totals 11 residues. CDR3 DNA: TGCAGCGTTTTTGTCGGAGAGACCCAGTACTTC. It encodes CSVFVGETQYF.

This clonotype was detected only a few times. The genes are TRBV10-3 and TRBJ2-7; TRBD2 matches at 9 bases. The V gene end was trimmed by 3 bases and the J gene end by 5 bases; junction bases not matched to a gene: 5. The CDR3 runs 14 residues. The germline V gene encodes CDR1 ENHRY and CDR2 SYGVKD. CDR3 nucleotide sequence: TGTGCCATCAGTGACGGTAGCGGGAGCGACGAGCAGTACTTC. As protein: CAISDGSGSDEQYF.

Note on this clonotype: A junction boundary mismatches the germline segment, possibly from a read error. This chain connects TRBV6-1 to TRBJ1-5; TRBD1 agrees at 7 bases. CDR3 length: 16 amino acids. Germline V gene lookup returns CDR1 MNHNS and CDR2 SASEGT. The DNA of the CDR3 is TGTGCCAGCAGGGAAGGGACAGCTCATAGCAATCAGCCCCAGCATTTT. This codes for CASREGTAHSNQPQHF.

This clonotype was observed a handful of times. The chain carries TRBV20-1 and TRBJ1-2; D not certain. CDR3 length: 16 residues. CDR1 is DFQATT, CDR2 SNEGSKA, per germline (reference sequence). V was shortened by 0 bases and J by 0 bases, with 14 bases between the two germline ends. CDR3 nucleotide sequence: TGCAGTGCTAGAGATGCCGGCGGTTCCTCTAACTATGGCTACACCTTC. This sequence encodes CSARDAGGSSNYGYTF.

This clonotype has a count of ten or more. The chain couples TRBV20-1 to TRBJ1-1; D remains unclear. Trimming shortened V by 3 bases and J by 5 bases, and 7 bases separated the two germline ends. Germline V gene lookup returns CDR1 DFQATT and CDR2 SNEGSKA (reference sequence). The CDR3 totals 11 residues. As DNA, the CDR3 is TGCAGTGCTAGCGGCGGGACTGAAGCTTTCTTT. Encoded protein: CSASGGTEAFF.

Regarding this clonotype: This may stem from a read error, because a much larger clone lies one nucleotide away. This chain joins TRBV2 and TRBJ2-7; D gene uncertain. The germline CDR1 and CDR2 sequences are SNHLY and FYNNEI. V lost 3 bases and J 2 bases, leaving 2 bases between the germline ends. This CDR3 spans 11 amino acids. CDR3 residues: CASSDPYEQYF. As DNA, the CDR3 is TGTGCCAGCAGTGATCCCTACGAGCAGTACTTC.

This clonotype has a handful of counts. The chain links TRBV29-1 to TRBJ2-7; TRBD1 agrees at 11 bases. J lost 2 bases, V lost 7 bases, and 4 bases had no gene match. The length of the CDR3 is 13 residues. Germline values: CDR1 SQVTM, CDR2 ANQGSEA. The CDR3 here is CSAGQGATYEQYF. The CDR3 bases are TGCAGCGCTGGACAGGGGGCAACCTACGAGCAGTACTTC.

This clonotype was observed a handful of times. The chain joins TRBV7-2 to TRBJ2-1, with TRBD1 matching over 7 bases. V dropped 4 bases and J dropped 4; count of bases not matched to a gene: 10. The CDR3 is 16 residues long. The germline CDR1 and CDR2 sequences are SGHTA and FQGNSA. The CDR3 protein is CASSSIRDSPYNEQFF. The DNA for the CDR3 is TGTGCCAGCAGCTCTATCCGGGACAGTCCTTACAATGAGCAGTTCTTC.

This chain connects TRBV28 to TRBJ2-3; weak D call: TRBD1 (6 bases). V was cut by 6 bases and J by 4 bases, with 14 bases left in between. The germline gives CDR1 MDHEN, CDR2 SYDVKM. The CDR3 extends over 14 amino acids. CDR3 amino acids: CASRMGAMADTQYF. In DNA form, the CDR3 reads TGTGCCAGCAGGATGGGGGCCATGGCAGATACGCAGTATTTT.

This clonotype has a handful of counts. The chain uses TRBV20-1 and TRBJ2-4; perhaps D is TRBD1 or TRBD2 (5 bases each). From germline, CDR1 is DFQATT and CDR2 SNEGSKA (reference sequence). Trimming took off 6 bases at V and 5 bases at J, with 20 bases between the two ends. This CDR3 has 15 residues. In nucleotides, the CDR3 is TGCAGTGCAGCGTCTGAGGGGCGATACGAAAACATTCAGTACTTC. Protein sequence: CSAASEGRYENIQYF.

CDR3 sequence reads: CAISDPLGGSSGNTIYF. CDR3 bases: TGTGCCATCAGTGATCCCCTGGGGGGCAGCTCTGGAAACACCATATATTTT. The V gene is TRBV10-3, the J gene TRBJ1-3, with a weak D call TRBD1 (6 bases). Germline values: CDR1 ENHRY, CDR2 SYGVKD. The CDR3 totals 17 residues. Trimming pared 3 bases from V and 0 bases from J, leaving 15 bases between.

The chain couples TRBV5-1 to TRBJ2-7, with 8 nucleotides matching TRBD1. The CDR3 spans 14 residues. CDR1 and CDR2 from the germline V gene are SGHRS and YFSETQ. V lost 4 bases and J lost 6; bases outside the gene matches: 9. The CDR3 DNA is TGCGCCAGCAGCCCCCGGACAGGGAGCGGCGAGCAGTACTTC. This sequence encodes CASSPRTGSGEQYF.

This chain joins TRBV19 and TRBJ2-7, with D perhaps TRBD1 or TRBD2 (5 bases each). CDR1 LNHDA and CDR2 SQIVND come from the germline V gene (reference sequence). This CDR3 region has 15 residues. V was clipped by 3 bases and J by 7 bases, with 19 bases between them. This CDR3 reads CASSMNRDGALEQYF. The CDR3 DNA sequence: TGTGCCAGTAGTATGAACCGGGACGGCGCGCTGGAGCAGTACTTC.

This clonotype was observed a handful of times. This chain joins TRBV4-2 and TRBJ2-2; 9 bases are shared with TRBD1. The CDR3 sequence is 18 residues long. Germline loops: CDR1 LGHNA, CDR2 YNFKEQ. The trim removed 2 bases at V and 1 base at J, leaving 8 bases unmatched. CDR3 in DNA: TGTGCCAGCAGCCAAACCGGGACAGGGACAGTGAACACCGGGGAGCTGTTTTTT. Translating gives CASSQTGTGTVNTGELFF.